This T cell receptor beta chain was sequenced for a study of post-analysis software for immune sequencing data. Study-wide background: Relapsing-remitting, secondary progressive and progressive-relapsing multiple sclerosis courses were included.

The CDR3 has 15 residues. Germline CDR1 SGHDN, CDR2 FVKESK. Trimming stripped 4 bases from V and 7 bases from J, with 17 bases between. Researchers reported that TCR beta cDNA libraries carried unique molecular identifiers. Input of roughly 0.95 to 10 million T cells yielded about half a million cDNA molecules. One entry per CDR3 protein, called by TCRdb with MiXCR from the PCR reads. The data show roughly 870,000 distinct CDR3 sequences, with under 70% seen just once and roughly 4.4% held by the top ten. This clonotype was detected a few times. Its specificity is not known. General study points: Patients carried five TRBV segments more frequently than controls did, and TRBV5-6, TRBV5-1 and TRBV20-1 were among them. Comparison with controls showed significantly lower normalized Chao1 diversity in multiple sclerosis patients. Under the F measure, samples that were prepared in one batch clustered strongly together.

The sample taken for sequencing was blood. The TCR was taken from a girl aged 10 to 17 with multiple sclerosis. The V gene is TRBV14, the J gene TRBJ2-1, with D unresolved. The CDR3 DNA is TGTGCCAGCAGCCGCCAGGACCGGGTACAGAATGAGCAGTTCTTC. Translation: CASSRQDRVQNEQFF.